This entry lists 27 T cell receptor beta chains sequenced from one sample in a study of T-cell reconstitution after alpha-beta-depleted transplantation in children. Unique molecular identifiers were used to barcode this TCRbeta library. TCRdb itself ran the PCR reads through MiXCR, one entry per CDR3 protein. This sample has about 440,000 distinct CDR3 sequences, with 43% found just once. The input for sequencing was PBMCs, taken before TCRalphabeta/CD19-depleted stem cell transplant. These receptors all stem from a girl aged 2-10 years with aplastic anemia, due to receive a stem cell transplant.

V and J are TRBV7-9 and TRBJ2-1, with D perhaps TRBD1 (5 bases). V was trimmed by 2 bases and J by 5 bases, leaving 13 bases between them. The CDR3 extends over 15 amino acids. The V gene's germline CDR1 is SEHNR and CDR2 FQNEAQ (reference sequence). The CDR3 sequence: CASSLKGQGNNEQFF. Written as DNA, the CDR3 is TGTGCCAGCAGCTTAAAGGGGCAGGGCAACAATGAGCAGTTCTTC.

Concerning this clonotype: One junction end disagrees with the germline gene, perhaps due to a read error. CDR3 sequence (DNA): TGCTGTGCTAGAGATGCCTCAGCGGGAGGATACCAAGAGACCCAGTACTTC. Translated, it gives CCARDASAGGYQETQYF. The rearrangement uses TRBV20-1 and TRBJ2-5, with 9 bases matching TRBD2. In germline, CDR1 is DFQATT, CDR2 SNEGSKA (reference sequence). The CDR3 is 17 residues long.

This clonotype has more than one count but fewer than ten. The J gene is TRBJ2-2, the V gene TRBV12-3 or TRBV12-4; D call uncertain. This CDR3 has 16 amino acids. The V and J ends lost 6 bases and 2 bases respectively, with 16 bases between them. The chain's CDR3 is CASSPWAGLNTGELFF. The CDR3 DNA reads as TGTGCCAGCAGCCCGTGGGCCGGGTTAAACACCGGGGAGCTGTTTTTT.

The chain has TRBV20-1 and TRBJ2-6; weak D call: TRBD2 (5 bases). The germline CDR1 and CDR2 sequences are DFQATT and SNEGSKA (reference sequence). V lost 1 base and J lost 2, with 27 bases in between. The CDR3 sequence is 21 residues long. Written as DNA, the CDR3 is TGCAGTGCTAGAGCCTACCGTGCCTTCTCACTAGGCTTCCCTGGGGCCAACGTCCTGACTTTC. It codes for CSARAYRAFSLGFPGANVLTF.

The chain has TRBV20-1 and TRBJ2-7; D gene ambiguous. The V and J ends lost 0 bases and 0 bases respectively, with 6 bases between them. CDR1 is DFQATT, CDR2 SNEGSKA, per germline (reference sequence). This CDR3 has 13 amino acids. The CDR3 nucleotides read TGCAGTGCTAGAGATGGGCGCTCCTACGAGCAGTACTTC. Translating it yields CSARDGRSYEQYF.

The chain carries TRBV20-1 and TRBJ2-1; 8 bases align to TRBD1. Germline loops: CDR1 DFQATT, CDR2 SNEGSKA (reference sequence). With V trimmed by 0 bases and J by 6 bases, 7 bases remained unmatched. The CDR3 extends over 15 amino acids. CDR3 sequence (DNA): TGCAGTGCTAGAGATCTAGGACAGGGCCCCAATGAGCAGTTCTTC. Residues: CSARDLGQGPNEQFF.

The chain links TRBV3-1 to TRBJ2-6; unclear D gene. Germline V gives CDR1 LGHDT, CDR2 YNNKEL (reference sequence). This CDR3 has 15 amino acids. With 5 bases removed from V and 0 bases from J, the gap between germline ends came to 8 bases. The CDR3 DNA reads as TGTGCCAGCAGCTTACGACCCTCTGGGGCCAACGTCCTGACTTTC. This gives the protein CASSLRPSGANVLTF.

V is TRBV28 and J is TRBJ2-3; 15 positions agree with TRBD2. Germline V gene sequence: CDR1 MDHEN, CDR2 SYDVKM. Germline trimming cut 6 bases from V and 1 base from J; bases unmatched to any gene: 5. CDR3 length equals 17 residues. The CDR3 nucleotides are TGTGCCAGCAGCGGGACTAGCGGGAGGCCCGGCACAGATACGCAGTATTTT. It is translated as CASSGTSGRPGTDTQYF.

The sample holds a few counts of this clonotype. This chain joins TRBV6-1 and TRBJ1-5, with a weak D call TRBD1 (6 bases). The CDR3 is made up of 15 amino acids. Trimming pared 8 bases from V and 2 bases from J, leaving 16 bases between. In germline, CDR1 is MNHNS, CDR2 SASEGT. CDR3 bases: TGTGCCAGCGGTCATAGGGACACCCGCAATCAGCCCCAGCATTTT. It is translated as CASGHRDTRNQPQHF.

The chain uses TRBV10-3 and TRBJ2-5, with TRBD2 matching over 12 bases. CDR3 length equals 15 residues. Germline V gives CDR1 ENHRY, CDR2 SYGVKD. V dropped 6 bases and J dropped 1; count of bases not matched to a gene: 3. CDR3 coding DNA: TGTGCCATCAGCGCGACTAGCGGGGGCCAAGAGACCCAGTACTTC. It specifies CAISATSGGQETQYF.

The CDR3 protein is CASSQVFPRQVDGGYTF. The CDR3, as DNA: TGCGCCAGCAGCCAAGTGTTTCCCCGACAGGTTGACGGTGGCTACACCTTC. The chain links TRBV4-1 to TRBJ1-2; D may be TRBD1 (6 bases). CDR1 and CDR2 from the germline V gene are MGHRA and YSYEKL. The CDR3 totals 17 residues. Trimming shortened V by 1 base and J by 7 bases, and 22 bases separated the two germline ends.

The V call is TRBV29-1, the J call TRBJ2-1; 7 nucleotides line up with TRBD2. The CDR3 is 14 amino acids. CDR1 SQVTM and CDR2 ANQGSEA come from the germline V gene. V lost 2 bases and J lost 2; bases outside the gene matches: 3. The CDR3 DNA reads TGCAGCGTTGAAAGCGGGGTTACCTACAATGAGCAGTTCTTC. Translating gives CSVESGVTYNEQFF.

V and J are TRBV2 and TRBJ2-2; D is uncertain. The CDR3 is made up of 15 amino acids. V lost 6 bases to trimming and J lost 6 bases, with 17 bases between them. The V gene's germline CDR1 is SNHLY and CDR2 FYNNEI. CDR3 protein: CASSGDTVGAGELFF. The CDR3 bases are TGTGCCAGCAGCGGTGATACGGTCGGAGCCGGGGAGCTGTTTTTT.

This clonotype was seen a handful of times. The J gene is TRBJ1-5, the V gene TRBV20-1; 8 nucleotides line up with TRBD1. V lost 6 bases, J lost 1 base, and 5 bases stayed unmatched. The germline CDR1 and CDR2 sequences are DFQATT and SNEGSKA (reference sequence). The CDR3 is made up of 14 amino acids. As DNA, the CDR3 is TGCAGTGCGCCGGACAGGGTCAGCAATCAGCCCCAGCATTTT. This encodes CSAPDRVSNQPQHF.

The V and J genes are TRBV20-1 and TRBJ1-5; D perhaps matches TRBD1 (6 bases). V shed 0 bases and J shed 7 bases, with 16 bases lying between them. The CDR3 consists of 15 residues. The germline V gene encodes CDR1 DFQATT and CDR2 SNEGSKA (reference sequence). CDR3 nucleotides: TGCAGTGCTAGAGATTTAACGGGGGCAGGGCAGCCCCAGCATTTT. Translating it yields CSARDLTGAGQPQHF.

The CDR3 is CASSAPRDLPIGNEQFF. Written as DNA, the CDR3 is TGTGCCAGCAGCGCCCCCCGGGACCTGCCTATCGGCAATGAGCAGTTCTTC. The genes are TRBV13 and TRBJ2-1; D may correspond to TRBD1 or TRBD2 (5 bases each). Trimming shortened V by 5 bases and J by 6 bases, and 23 bases separated the two germline ends. The CDR3 has 17 residues. Germline V gives CDR1 PRHDT, CDR2 FYEKMQ (reference sequence).

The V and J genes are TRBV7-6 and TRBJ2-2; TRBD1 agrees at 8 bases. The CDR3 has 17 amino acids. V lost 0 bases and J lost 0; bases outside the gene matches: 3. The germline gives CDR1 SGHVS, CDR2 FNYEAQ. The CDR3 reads CASSLAATGANTGELFF. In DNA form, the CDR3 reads TGTGCCAGCAGCTTAGCCGCGACAGGGGCGAACACCGGGGAGCTGTTTTTT.

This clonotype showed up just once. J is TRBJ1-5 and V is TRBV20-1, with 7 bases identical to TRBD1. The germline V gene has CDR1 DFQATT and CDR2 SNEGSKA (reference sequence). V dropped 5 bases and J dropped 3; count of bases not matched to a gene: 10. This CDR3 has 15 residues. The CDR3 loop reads CSAGRTGVNNQPQHF. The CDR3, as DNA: TGCAGTGCTGGCCGGACAGGTGTAAACAATCAGCCCCAGCATTTT.

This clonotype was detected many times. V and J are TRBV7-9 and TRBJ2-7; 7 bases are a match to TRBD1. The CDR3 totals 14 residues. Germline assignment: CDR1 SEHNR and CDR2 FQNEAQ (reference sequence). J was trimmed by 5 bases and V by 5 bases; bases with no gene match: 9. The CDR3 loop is CASSGDRAIHEQYF. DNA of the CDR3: TGTGCCAGCAGCGGTGACAGGGCCATCCACGAGCAGTACTTC.

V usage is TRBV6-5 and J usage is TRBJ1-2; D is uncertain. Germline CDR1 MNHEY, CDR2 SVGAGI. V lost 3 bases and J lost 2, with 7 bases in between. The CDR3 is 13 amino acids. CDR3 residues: CASSYTPNYGYTF. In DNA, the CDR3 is TGTGCCAGCAGTTATACACCGAACTATGGCTACACCTTC.

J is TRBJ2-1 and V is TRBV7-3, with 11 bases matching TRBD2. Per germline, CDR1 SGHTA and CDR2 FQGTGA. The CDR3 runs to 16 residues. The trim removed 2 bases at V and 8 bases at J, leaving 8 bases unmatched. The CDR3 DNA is TGTGCCAGCAGCTTATCTAGCGGGAGGCCAGGGGATGAGCAGTTCTTC. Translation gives CASSLSSGRPGDEQFF.

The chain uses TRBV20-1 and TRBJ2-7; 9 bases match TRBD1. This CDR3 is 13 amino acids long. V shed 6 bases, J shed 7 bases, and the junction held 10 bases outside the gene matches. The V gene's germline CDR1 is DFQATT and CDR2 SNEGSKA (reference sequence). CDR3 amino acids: CSAPPTGGREQYF. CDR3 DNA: TGCAGTGCCCCACCGACAGGGGGGAGAGAGCAGTACTTC.

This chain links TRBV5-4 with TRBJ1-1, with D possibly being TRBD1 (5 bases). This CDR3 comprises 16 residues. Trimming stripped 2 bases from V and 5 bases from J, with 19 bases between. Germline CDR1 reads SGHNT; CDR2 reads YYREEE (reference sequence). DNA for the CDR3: TGTGCCAGCAGCTTTCCTGTTGGGTCAGGGTGGACTGAAGCTTTCTTT. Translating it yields CASSFPVGSGWTEAFF.

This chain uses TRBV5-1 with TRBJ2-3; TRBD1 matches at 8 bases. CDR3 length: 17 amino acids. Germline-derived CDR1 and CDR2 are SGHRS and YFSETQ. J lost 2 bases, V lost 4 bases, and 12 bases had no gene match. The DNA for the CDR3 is TGCGCCAGCAGCCTCGGACAGGGAGTACGTATCACAGATACGCAGTATTTT. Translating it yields CASSLGQGVRITDTQYF.

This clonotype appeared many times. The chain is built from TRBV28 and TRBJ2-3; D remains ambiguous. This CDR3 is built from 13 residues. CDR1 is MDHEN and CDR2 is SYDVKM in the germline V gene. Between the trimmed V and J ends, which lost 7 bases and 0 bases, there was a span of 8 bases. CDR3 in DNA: TGTGCCAGCACCATTACTAGCACAGATACGCAGTATTTT. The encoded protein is CASTITSTDTQYF.

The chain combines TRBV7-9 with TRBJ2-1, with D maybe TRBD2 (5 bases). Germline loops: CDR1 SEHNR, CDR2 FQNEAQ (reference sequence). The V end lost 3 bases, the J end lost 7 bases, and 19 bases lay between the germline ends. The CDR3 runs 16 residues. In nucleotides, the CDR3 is TGTGCCAGCAGCTTCCACCCGATAGTGGGAGTTAATGAGCAGTTCTTC. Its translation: CASSFHPIVGVNEQFF.

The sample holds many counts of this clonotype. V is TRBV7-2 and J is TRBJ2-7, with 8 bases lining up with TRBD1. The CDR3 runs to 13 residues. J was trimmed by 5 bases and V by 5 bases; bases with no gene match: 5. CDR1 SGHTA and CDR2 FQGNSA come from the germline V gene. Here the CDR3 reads CASSLPTGDEQYF. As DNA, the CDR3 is TGTGCCAGCAGCCTTCCGACAGGGGACGAGCAGTACTTC.